What follows are 7 T cell receptor beta chains derived from one specimen sequenced in a study of identical twins. One entry per CDR3 protein results from TCRdb running MiXCR on the 5' RACE reads. The sample has 500,000 to 650,000 distinct CDR3 sequences; around 7.4% are singletons. These data were likewise used in another study, on yellow fever vaccine responses in identical twins.

The sample taken for sequencing was PBMCs. Receptors were obtained from a woman between 18 and 29 years old in good health.

This clonotype was found a few times. The chain combines TRBV5-1 with TRBJ2-3; the D is unclear. The V and J ends lost 3 bases and 1 base respectively, with 9 bases between them. The germline CDR1 and CDR2 sequences are SGHRS and YFSETQ. The CDR3 has 14 amino acids. The CDR3 nucleotides are TGCGCCAGCAGCTCAACCCCTGGCACAGATACGCAGTATTTT. Protein sequence: CASSSTPGTDTQYF.

This clonotype occurred many times. The gene calls are TRBV28 and TRBJ1-2; 8 positions agree with TRBD1. The trim removed 5 bases at V and 4 bases at J, leaving 3 bases unmatched. Germline V gene data show CDR1 as MDHEN and CDR2 as SYDVKM. The CDR3 is 13 amino acids. This chain's CDR3 is CASSRGTGYGYTF. For the CDR3, the DNA is TGTGCCAGCAGTCGAGGGACAGGCTATGGCTACACCTTC.

The V call is TRBV2, the J call TRBJ2-3; 11 nucleotides line up with TRBD1. Unmatched junction bases numbered 17, after V lost 4 bases and J lost 11 bases. The CDR3 has 17 residues. Germline CDR1 reads SNHLY; CDR2 reads FYNNEI. In nucleotides, the CDR3 is TGTGCCAGCAGTGTAAGCACCCCGGGACAGGGGGTCAACGGGCAGTATTTT. Translation gives CASSVSTPGQGVNGQYF.

The sample holds a few counts of this clonotype. The rearrangement uses TRBV4-1 and TRBJ2-6, with D possibly TRBD1 on 5 matching bases. This CDR3 is 17 amino acids long. CDR1 and CDR2 from the germline V gene are MGHRA and YSYEKL. V was shortened by 1 base and J by 0 bases, with 10 bases between the two germline ends. The CDR3 reads CASSQGSGYSGANVLTF. DNA of the CDR3: TGCGCCAGCAGCCAAGGGTCAGGGTACTCTGGGGCCAACGTCCTGACTTTC.

This sequence joins TRBV5-1 and TRBJ2-1; D not certain. Trimming cost V 4 bases and J 9 bases, with 8 bases left between them. CDR3 length equals 11 residues. From germline, CDR1 is SGHRS and CDR2 YFSETQ. DNA of the CDR3: TGCGCCAGCAGCGAGTCGGTTGAGCAGTTCTTC. Its translation is CASSESVEQFF.

This clonotype came up a few times. The chain employs TRBV12-3 or TRBV12-4 and TRBJ1-2; maybe TRBD1 (6 bases). Trimming took off 7 bases at V and 7 bases at J, with 16 bases between the two ends. CDR3 length: 13 residues. The CDR3 reads CASTPAGALGYTF. The CDR3 DNA reads TGTGCCAGCACTCCGGCGGGGGCGCTTGGCTACACCTTC.

The chain carries TRBV5-1 and TRBJ2-7; perhaps TRBD1 as D (5 bases). The CDR3 has 14 amino acids. Germline assignment: CDR1 SGHRS and CDR2 YFSETQ. The V end was cut by 5 bases, the J end by 5 bases, with 17 bases between. DNA for the CDR3: TGCGCCAGCAGATCGGCAGGGTTAGTCGACGAGCAGTACTTC. Amino acid sequence: CASRSAGLVDEQYF.